This entry concerns a single T cell receptor (beta chain). Antigen: not known. Sample-barcoded 5' priming and a J-beta primer mix drove a second PCR of about 6 to 11 cycles. Every molecule of cDNA carried a tag from a template-switch adaptor with 12 random nucleotides. From the 5' RACE reads, TCRdb called clonotypes with MiXCR, one entry per CDR3 protein. The sample includes hundreds of thousands of distinct CDR3 sequences, under 65% of them seen just once. The sample comes from a study of blood T cells in healthy people across ages. Study observations and caveats: Donor CMV infection status was unknown, possibly confounding age-related changes in expanded clonotypes. Measured against age, TCR beta diversity per million T cells decreased in a roughly linear manner. Greater diversity and more naive CD4+ cells were seen in long-lived donors than in aged donors.

The sequencing sample was made of blood. The clonotype comes from a man aged 60 to 69 in good health.

This chain's CDR3 is CATARGVGYNSPLHF. DNA for the CDR3: TGTGCCACCGCTAGGGGAGTAGGGTATAATTCACCCCTCCACTTT. The chain is built from TRBV15 and TRBJ1-6; D might be TRBD1 (5 bases). The CDR3 sequence is 15 residues long. V dropped 8 bases and J dropped 4 bases, with 15 bases sitting between them. The germline V gene encodes CDR1 LNHNV and CDR2 YYDKDF (reference sequence). The whole variable domain, remainder taken from reference TRBV15 and TRBJ1-6, is DAMVIQNPRYQVTQFGKPVTLSCSQTLNHNVMYWYQQKSSQAPKLLFHYYDKDFNNEADTPDNFQSRRPNTSFCFLDIRSPGLGDTAMYLCATARGVGYNSPLHFGNGTRLTVT.